The 10 T cell receptor beta chains below were found in one sample sequenced in a study of T cells in localized non-small cell lung cancer. This table comes from immunoSEQ multiplex PCR, and its TCRdb copy is limited to in-frame clones, with some not included. This table has some 64,000 clones, 81% appearing once. The specimen was PBMCs, collected before any cancer treatment. These receptors all stem from a man aged 35 to 70 with stage II lung adenocarcinoma.

The V call is TRBV10-3, the J call TRBJ2-3; D not resolved. Per germline, CDR1 ENHRY and CDR2 SYGVKD. The CDR3 is made up of 11 amino acids. Trimming cost V 2 bases and J 6 bases, with 3 bases left between them. This CDR3 reads CAISEADTQYF. The CDR3 DNA follows: TGTGCCATCAGTGAGGCTGATACGCAGTATTTT.

The gene calls are TRBV6-1 and TRBJ1-1, with D perhaps matching TRBD1 (6 bases). Germline V gives CDR1 MNHNS, CDR2 SASEGT. This CDR3 has 15 amino acids. V was pared by 4 bases and J by 1 base, with 13 bases between. CDR3 nucleotides: TGTGCCAGCAGTGTCTTCGAACAGGGGAACACTGAAGCTTTCTTT. It is translated as CASSVFEQGNTEAFF.

The chain couples TRBV7-2 to TRBJ2-7, with 14 nucleotides matching TRBD2. This CDR3 has 18 residues. The germline V gene encodes CDR1 SGHTA and CDR2 FQGNSA. The V and J ends lost 1 base and 6 bases, in that order; junction bases with no gene match: 11. CDR3 sequence reads: CASSLGTSGRTLFAEQYF. The CDR3 coding sequence is TGTGCCAGCAGCTTAGGGACTAGCGGGAGGACACTTTTTGCCGAGCAGTACTTC.

V and J are TRBV7-2 and TRBJ1-1; possible D gene TRBD1, 6 bases. This CDR3 is built from 14 residues. Trimming left V 6 bases short and J 5 bases short, with 16 bases between. Germline V gene data show CDR1 as SGHTA and CDR2 as FQGNSA. The chain's CDR3 is CASSPQGGGTEAFF. CDR3 coding DNA: TGTGCCAGCAGTCCACAGGGAGGAGGTACTGAAGCTTTCTTT.

The rearrangement links TRBV7-8 to TRBJ1-5, with TRBD1 as a possible D gene (5 bases). V was trimmed by 1 base and J by 4 bases, leaving 11 bases between them. Germline assignment: CDR1 SGHVS and CDR2 FQNEAQ. This CDR3 spans 15 amino acids. CDR3 amino acids: CASSLEGTQNQPQHF. The DNA for the CDR3 is TGTGCCAGCAGCTTAGAAGGGACTCAAAATCAGCCCCAGCATTTT.

This clone was detected a few times. The rearrangement uses TRBV2 and TRBJ2-6; D is ambiguous. Trimming shortened V by 9 bases and J by 2 bases, and 5 bases separated the two germline ends. The germline V gene has CDR1 SNHLY and CDR2 FYNNEI. There are 12 residues in the CDR3. The CDR3 DNA sequence: TGTGCCAGTTCCACTGGGGCCAACGTCCTGACTTTC. As protein: CASSTGANVLTF.

The table lists this clone with a few counts. The chain uses TRBV2 and TRBJ1-3; no firm D call. V lost 1 base, J lost 4 bases, and 11 bases lay in between. This CDR3 contains 15 residues. Germline CDR1 and CDR2: SNHLY and FYNNEI. The chain's CDR3 is CASSEGRVSGNTIYF. The CDR3 DNA reads TGTGCCAGCAGTGAAGGTCGGGTATCAGGAAACACCATATATTTT.

The chain has TRBV6-1 and TRBJ1-5; the D is unclear. The CDR3 runs to 12 residues. The germline CDR1 and CDR2 sequences are MNHNS and SASEGT. Trimming removed 4 bases from V and 4 bases from J, with 5 bases in between. The CDR3 region has the DNA TGTGCCAGCAGTGGCTTTAATCAGCCCCAGCATTTT. Amino acids: CASSGFNQPQHF.

The table lists this clone with a few counts. The genes are TRBV6-5 and TRBJ1-1, with D unresolved. The CDR3 loop spans 14 amino acids. Germline lookup yields CDR1 MNHEY and CDR2 SVGAGI. V shed 7 bases and J shed 5 bases, with 17 bases lying between them. CDR3 nucleotide sequence: TGTGCCAGCACTCTAGAGTTAGGGCTAACTGAAGCTTTCTTT. This encodes CASTLELGLTEAFF.

This rearrangement joins TRBV10-3 to TRBJ1-2, with TRBD1 identical over 8 bases. V lost 0 bases to trimming and J lost 4 bases; unmatched junction nucleotides: 7. The germline V gene has CDR1 ENHRY and CDR2 SYGVKD. There are 16 residues in the CDR3. The CDR3 is CAISESDREPSYGYTF. As DNA, the CDR3 is TGTGCCATCAGTGAGTCGGACAGGGAGCCGAGCTATGGCTACACCTTC.